This T cell receptor (beta chain) was recovered during a study of OX40 agonist ivuxolimab in advanced cancers. Trimming removed 2 bases from V and 2 bases from J, with 8 bases in between. Germline values: CDR1 SGHRS, CDR2 YFSETQ. The CDR3 totals 14 residues. The assay was immunoSEQ multiplex PCR, and TCRdb's table has in-frame clones only and misses some. Here the sample spans tens of thousands of clones, approximately 90% being singletons. The source was CD4+ or CD8+ T cells sorted from blood, collected in a trial of the OX40 agonist ivuxolimab. The gene calls are TRBV5-1 and TRBJ1-3; D call uncertain. The TCR sequence derives from an adult with an advanced solid tumor such as melanoma, head and neck, liver or kidney cancer. The CDR3: CASSFGNPGNTIYF. The CDR3 coding sequence is TGCGCCAGCAGCTTTGGCAACCCTGGAAACACCATATATTTT.